This paragraph covers one T cell receptor beta chain sequence. This clonotype has at least ten counts. The antigen it recognizes is unknown. No base quality information exists; no much larger clone differs at one position. The sample's treatment or condition, from its label and the paper: allogeneic hematopoietic cell transplantation with graft depleted of TCRalphabeta T cells and CD19 B cells. TCRalphabeta/CD19-depleted allogeneic hematopoietic cell grafts were given to the transplant recipients, all of whom were children. These data are taken from a study of T-cell reconstitution after alpha-beta-depleted transplantation in children listed by TCRdb under 2016. For the study in its entirety: Using TCR repertoire profiling, the study quantitatively followed how T-cell immune reconstitution unfolded in children after TCRalphabeta/CD19-depleted allogeneic hematopoietic cell transplantation. The full study reports these points: The apparently early recovery of alphabetaT-cell counts about two months after transplant reportedly depended on only several hundred rapidly expanded clones that came from non-depleted graft cells. The frequencies of hyperexpanded clones fell over the following months, and after one year, T-cell counts and TCRbeta diversity were mostly attributed to newly produced T cells. In some patients, the high TCRbeta diversity seen at day 60 was put down to recipient T cells and intrathymic progenitors that had survived conditioning.

The library came from PCR. Sequencing instrument: Illumina HiSeq 2500. Molecular barcoding was employed in the preparation of TCR libraries, with unique molecular identifiers being used to normalize TCRbeta repertoire quantification. TCRdb reprocessed the public reads (quality trimming at Q25 with fastp, clone calling with MiXCR) and kept in-frame beta chains. A single entry per CDR3 protein holds the most common genes and DNA from its merged rows. Here the sample has 190,000 or so distinct CDR3 sequences; approximately 6% occur a single time. The ten largest clones represent 4.5% to 5.5% of the sample. The CDR3 goes from the cysteine to the phenylalanine over 15 residues. Left in the record is the CDR3 DNA by itself, 45 bases read in frame from the first base. Trimming removed 1 base from V and 4 bases from J; the gene matches leave 6 bases unexplained. Reading the germline V gene gives CDR1 SGHTA and CDR2 FQGNSA.

Rearrangement joined TRBV7-2 to TRBJ2-7, and 8 bases in between align with TRBD2. The sequence was obtained from a girl under two years old with combined immunodeficiency, due to receive a stem cell transplant. Sample: PBMCs, taken before TCRalphabeta/CD19-depleted stem cell transplant. The CDR3 amino acid sequence is: CASSLGSGGLYEQYF. DNA sequence: TGTGCCAGCAGCTTAGGGTCGGGAGGGCTTTACGAGCAGTACTTC.